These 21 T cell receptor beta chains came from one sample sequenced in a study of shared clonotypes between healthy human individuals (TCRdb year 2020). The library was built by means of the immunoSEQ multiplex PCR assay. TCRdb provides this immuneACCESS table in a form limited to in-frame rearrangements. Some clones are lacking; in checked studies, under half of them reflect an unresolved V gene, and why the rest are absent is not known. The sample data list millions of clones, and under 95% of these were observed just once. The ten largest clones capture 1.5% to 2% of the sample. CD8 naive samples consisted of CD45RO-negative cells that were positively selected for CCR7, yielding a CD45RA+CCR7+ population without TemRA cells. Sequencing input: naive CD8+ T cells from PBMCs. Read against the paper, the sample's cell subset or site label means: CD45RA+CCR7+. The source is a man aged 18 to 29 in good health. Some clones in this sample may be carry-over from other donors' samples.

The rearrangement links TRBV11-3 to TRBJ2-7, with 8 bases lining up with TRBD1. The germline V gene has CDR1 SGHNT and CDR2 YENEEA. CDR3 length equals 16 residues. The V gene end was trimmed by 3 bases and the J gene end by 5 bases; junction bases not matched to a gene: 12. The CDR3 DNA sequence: TGTGCCAGCAGCTTGGGGACCGACAGGGGAGTCGACGAGCAGTACTTC. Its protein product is CASSLGTDRGVDEQYF.

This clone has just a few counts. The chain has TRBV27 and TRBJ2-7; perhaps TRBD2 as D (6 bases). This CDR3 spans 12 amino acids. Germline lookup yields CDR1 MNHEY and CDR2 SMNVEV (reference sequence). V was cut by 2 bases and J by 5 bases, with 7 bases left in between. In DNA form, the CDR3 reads TGTGCCAGCAGTTTAGCGGGACACGAGCAGTACTTC. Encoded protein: CASSLAGHEQYF.

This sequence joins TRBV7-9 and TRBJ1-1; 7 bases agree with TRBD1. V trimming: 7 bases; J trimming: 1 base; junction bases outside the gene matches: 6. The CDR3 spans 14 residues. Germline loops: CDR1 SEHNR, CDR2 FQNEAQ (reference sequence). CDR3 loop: CASKDRDPNTEAFF. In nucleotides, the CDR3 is TGTGCCAGCAAAGACAGGGACCCGAACACTGAAGCTTTCTTT.

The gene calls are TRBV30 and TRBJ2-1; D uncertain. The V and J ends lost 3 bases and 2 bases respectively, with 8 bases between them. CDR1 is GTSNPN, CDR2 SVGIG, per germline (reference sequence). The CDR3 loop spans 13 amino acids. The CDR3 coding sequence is TGTGCCTGGAGAAATAGGGCCTACAATGAGCAGTTCTTC. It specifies CAWRNRAYNEQFF.

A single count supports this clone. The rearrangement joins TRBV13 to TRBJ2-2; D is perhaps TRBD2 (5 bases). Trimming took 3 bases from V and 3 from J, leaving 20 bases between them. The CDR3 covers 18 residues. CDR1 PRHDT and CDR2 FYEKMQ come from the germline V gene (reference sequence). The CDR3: CASSFPQLRDSYTGELFF. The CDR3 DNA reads TGTGCCAGCAGCTTCCCCCAACTACGGGATAGCTACACCGGGGAGCTGTTTTTT.

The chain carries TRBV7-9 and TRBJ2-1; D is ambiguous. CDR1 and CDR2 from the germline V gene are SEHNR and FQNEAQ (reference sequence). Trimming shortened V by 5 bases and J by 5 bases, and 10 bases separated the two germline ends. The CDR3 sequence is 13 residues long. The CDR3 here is CASSAVLNNEQFF. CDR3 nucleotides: TGTGCCAGCAGCGCTGTGCTTAACAATGAGCAGTTCTTC.

CDR3 DNA: TGTGCCAGCAGTTTTCGGCAGGGGGGCGGGGAGCTGTTTTTT. Translating gives CASSFRQGGGELFF. The gene calls are TRBV28 and TRBJ2-2, with D tentatively TRBD1 (7 bases). Trimming removed 3 bases from V and 7 bases from J, with 12 bases in between. The CDR3 runs to 14 residues. CDR1 is MDHEN, CDR2 SYDVKM, per germline.

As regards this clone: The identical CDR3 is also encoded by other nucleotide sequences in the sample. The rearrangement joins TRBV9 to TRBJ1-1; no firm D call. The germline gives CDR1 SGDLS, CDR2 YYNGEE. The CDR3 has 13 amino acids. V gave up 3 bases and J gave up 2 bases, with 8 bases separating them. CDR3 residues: CASSGGGNTEAFF. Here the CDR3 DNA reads TGTGCCAGCAGCGGAGGTGGTAACACTGAAGCTTTCTTT.

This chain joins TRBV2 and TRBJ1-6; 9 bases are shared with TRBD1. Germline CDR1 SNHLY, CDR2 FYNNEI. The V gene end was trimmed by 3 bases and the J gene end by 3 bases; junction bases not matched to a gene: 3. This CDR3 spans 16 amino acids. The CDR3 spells CASSDGQGRYNSPLHF. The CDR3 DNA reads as TGTGCCAGCAGTGATGGACAGGGGCGCTATAATTCACCCCTCCACTTT.

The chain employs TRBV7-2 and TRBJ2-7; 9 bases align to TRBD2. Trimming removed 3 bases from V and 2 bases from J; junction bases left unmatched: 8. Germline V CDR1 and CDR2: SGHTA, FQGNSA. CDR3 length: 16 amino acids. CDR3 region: CASSLEAGGGPYEQYF. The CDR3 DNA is TGTGCCAGCAGCTTGGAGGCGGGAGGGGGGCCCTACGAGCAGTACTTC. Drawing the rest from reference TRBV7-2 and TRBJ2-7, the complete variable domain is GAGVSQSPSNKVTEKGKDVELRCDPISGHTALYWYRQSLGQGLEFLIYFQGNSAPDKSGLPSDRFSAERTGGSVSTLTIQRTQQEDSAVYLCASSLEAGGGPYEQYFGPGTRLTVT.

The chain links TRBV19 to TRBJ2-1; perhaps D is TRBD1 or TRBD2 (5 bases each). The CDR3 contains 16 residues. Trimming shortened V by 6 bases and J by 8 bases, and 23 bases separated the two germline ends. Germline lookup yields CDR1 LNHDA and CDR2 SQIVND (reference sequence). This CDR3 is CASRPPGPSKIDEQFF. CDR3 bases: TGTGCCAGTAGGCCACCGGGGCCCTCAAAAATCGATGAGCAGTTCTTC. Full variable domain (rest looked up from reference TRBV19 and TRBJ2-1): DGGITQSPKYLFRKEGQNVTLSCEQNLNHDAMYWYRQDPGQGLRLIYYSQIVNDFQKGDIAEGYSVSREKKESFPLTVTSAQKNPTAFYLCASRPPGPSKIDEQFFGPGTRLTVL.

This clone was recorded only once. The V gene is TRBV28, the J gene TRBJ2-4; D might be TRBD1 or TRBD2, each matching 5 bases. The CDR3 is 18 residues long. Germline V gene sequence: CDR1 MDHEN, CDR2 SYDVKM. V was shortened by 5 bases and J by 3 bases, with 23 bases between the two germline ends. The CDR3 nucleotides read TGTGCCAGCAGTCCGATCTGGTCAGGGTTTGGGGGCAAAAACATTCAGTACTTC. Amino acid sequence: CASSPIWSGFGGKNIQYF.

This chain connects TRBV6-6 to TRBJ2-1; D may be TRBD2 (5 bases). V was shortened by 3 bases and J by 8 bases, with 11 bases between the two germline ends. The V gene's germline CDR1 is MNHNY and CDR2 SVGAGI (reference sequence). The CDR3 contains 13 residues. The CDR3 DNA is TGTGCCAGCAGTTATTACGGGATCGATGAGCAGTTCTTC. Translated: CASSYYGIDEQFF.

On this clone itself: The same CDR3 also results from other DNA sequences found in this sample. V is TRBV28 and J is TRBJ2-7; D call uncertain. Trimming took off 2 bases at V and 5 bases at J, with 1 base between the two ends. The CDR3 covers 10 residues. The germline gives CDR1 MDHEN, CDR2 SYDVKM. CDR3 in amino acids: CASSLDEQYF. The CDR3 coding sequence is TGTGCCAGCAGTTTAGACGAGCAGTACTTC.

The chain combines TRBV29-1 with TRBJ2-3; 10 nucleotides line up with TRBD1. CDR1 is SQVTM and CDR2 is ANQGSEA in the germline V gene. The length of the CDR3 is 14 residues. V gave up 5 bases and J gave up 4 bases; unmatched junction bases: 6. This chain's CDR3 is CSVLGTGVSDTQYF. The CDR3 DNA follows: TGCAGCGTTCTCGGGACAGGGGTTTCAGATACGCAGTATTTT.

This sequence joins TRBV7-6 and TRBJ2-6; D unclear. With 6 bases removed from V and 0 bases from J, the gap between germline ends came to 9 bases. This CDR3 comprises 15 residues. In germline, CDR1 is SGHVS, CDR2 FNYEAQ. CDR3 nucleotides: TGTGCCAGCAGAGATGTGGCCTCTGGGGCCAACGTCCTGACTTTC. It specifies CASRDVASGANVLTF. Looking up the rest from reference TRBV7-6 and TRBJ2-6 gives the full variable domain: GAGVSQSPRYKVTKRGQDVALRCDPISGHVSLYWYRQALGQGPEFLTYFNYEAQQDKSGLPNDRFSAERPEGSISTLTIQRTEQRDSAMYRCASRDVASGANVLTFGAGSRLTVL.

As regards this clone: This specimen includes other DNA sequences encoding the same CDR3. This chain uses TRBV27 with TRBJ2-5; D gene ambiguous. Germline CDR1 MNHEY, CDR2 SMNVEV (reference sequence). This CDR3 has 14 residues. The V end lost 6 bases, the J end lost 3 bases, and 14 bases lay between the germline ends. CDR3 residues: CASSPIGLEETQYF. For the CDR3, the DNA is TGTGCCAGCAGCCCTATAGGGCTAGAAGAGACCCAGTACTTC.

CDR3 protein: CASSLPGSTDTQYF. For the CDR3, the DNA is TGTGCCAGCAGCTTGCCGGGGAGCACAGATACGCAGTATTTT. This sequence joins TRBV5-4 and TRBJ2-3; a possible D gene is TRBD2 (5 bases). CDR1 and CDR2 from the germline V gene are SGHNT and YYREEE (reference sequence). The CDR3 extends over 14 amino acids. Trimming left V 1 base short and J 0 bases short, with 6 bases between.

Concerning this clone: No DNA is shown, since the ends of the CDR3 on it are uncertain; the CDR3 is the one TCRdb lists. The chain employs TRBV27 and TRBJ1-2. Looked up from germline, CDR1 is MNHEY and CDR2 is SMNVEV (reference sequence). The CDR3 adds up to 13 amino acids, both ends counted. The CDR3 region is CASSSSGLYGYTF.

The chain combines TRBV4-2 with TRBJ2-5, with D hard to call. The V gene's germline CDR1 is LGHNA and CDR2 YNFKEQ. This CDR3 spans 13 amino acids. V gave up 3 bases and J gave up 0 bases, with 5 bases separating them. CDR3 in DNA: TGTGCCAGCAGCCAGGGGAACCAAGAGACCCAGTACTTC. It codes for CASSQGNQETQYF.

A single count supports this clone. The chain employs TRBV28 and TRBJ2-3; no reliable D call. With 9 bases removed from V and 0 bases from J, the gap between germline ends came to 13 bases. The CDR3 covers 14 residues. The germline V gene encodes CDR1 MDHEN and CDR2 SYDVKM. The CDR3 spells CASELWGSTDTQYF. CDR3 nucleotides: TGTGCCAGTGAGTTATGGGGTAGCACAGATACGCAGTATTTT.